This T cell receptor beta chain was obtained from a study of shared clonotypes between healthy human individuals. Germline V gene lookup returns CDR1 MDHEN and CDR2 SYDVKM. Trimming took 8 bases from V and 5 from J; bases not matched to a gene: 13. This CDR3 has 16 residues. TCRdb's table, derived via immunoSEQ multiplex PCR, lists solely in-frame clones and lacks some. This table has some 2.4 million clones, roughly 93% appearing once. The gene calls are TRBV28 and TRBJ2-7; TRBD2 matches 12 bases. This TCR was recovered from a man between 18 and 35 years old in good health. Some clones in this sample may be carry-over from other donors' samples. The sequencing sample was made of naive CD4+ T cells from PBMCs. Subset meaning: CD45RA+ positively selected. The CDR3 sequence: CASASETSGSYHEQYF. The CDR3 nucleotides are TGTGCCAGCGCATCAGAGACTAGCGGGAGTTACCACGAGCAGTACTTC.